This T cell receptor (beta chain) derives from a study of T cell responses to AZD1222 COVID-19 vaccine. Study-wide points: White British ancestry dominated among donors, who included more females, and clonal diversity was possibly underestimated. Spike-specific TCR depth and breadth grew after two AZD1222 doses.

Some clones are missing from TCRdb's copy, which holds only in-frame ones; the method was immunoSEQ multiplex PCR. Among some 120,000 clones, roughly 87% were seen once, and the ten largest hold more than 5.5%. The trim removed 1 base at V and 8 bases at J, leaving 12 bases unmatched. The germline CDR1 and CDR2 sequences are SGHNT and YENEEA. This CDR3 contains 17 residues. As regards this clone: Its antigen is as yet unknown.

The chain couples TRBV11-3 to TRBJ2-1; 9 bases map to TRBD2. This specimen consisted of peripheral blood, obtained 28 days after the second AZD1222 dose. This receptor was identified in an adult who received the AZD1222 COVID-19 vaccine. The CDR3 here is CASSLGYAGGDLDEQFF. In DNA, the CDR3 is TGTGCCAGCAGCTTAGGGTATGCGGGAGGGGACTTGGATGAGCAGTTCTTC. Using reference TRBV11-3 and TRBJ2-1 for the parts outside the CDR3, the full variable domain is EAGVVQSPRYKIIEKKQPVAFWCNPISGHNTLYWYLQNLGQGPELLIRYENEEAVDDSQLPKDRFSAERLKGVDSTLKIQPAELGDSAVYLCASSLGYAGGDLDEQFFGPGTRLTVL.